The 14 T cell receptor beta chains listed next were all sequenced from one sample in a study of blood T cell repertoires in COVID-19. Clones were sequenced by immunoSEQ multiplex PCR, and TCRdb holds only the in-frame ones, with some missing. This sample has under 300,000 clones; approximately 86% occur once, and the top ten carry about 5.3%. Sample: peripheral blood. The receptor source for this set is a woman of 80 years or more with active or convalescent COVID-19.

The V gene is TRBV6-5, the J gene TRBJ1-3; possible D gene TRBD1, 5 bases. Trimming took 0 bases from V and 0 from J, leaving 9 bases between them. CDR1 is MNHEY, CDR2 SVGAGI, per germline. The CDR3 has 16 residues. CDR3 sequence: CASSYSWTSSGNTIYF. The CDR3 nucleotides are TGTGCCAGCAGTTACTCGTGGACAAGCTCTGGAAACACCATATATTTT.

The rearrangement joins TRBV14 to TRBJ1-2, with 7 nucleotides matching TRBD1. The CDR3 contains 12 residues. The V and J ends lost 3 bases and 12 bases, in that order; junction bases with no gene match: 7. CDR1 is SGHDN and CDR2 is FVKESK in the germline V gene. CDR3 sequence reads: CASSQGRGGHTF. The CDR3 region has the DNA TGTGCCAGCAGCCAGGGAAGAGGGGGCCACACCTTC.

V usage is TRBV5-1 and J usage is TRBJ1-1; D is possibly TRBD1 (5 bases). The CDR3 has 16 residues. CDR1 and CDR2 from the germline V gene are SGHRS and YFSETQ. Trimming shortened V by 4 bases and J by 4 bases, and 20 bases separated the two germline ends. CDR3 region: CASSPGGGMWGTEAFF. The CDR3 nucleotides read TGCGCCAGCAGCCCCGGTGGGGGGATGTGGGGCACTGAAGCTTTCTTT. Filled out from reference TRBV5-1 and TRBJ1-1, the complete variable domain reads KAGVTQTPRYLIKTRGQQVTLSCSPISGHRSVSWYQQTPGQGLQFLFEYFSETQRNKGNFPGRFSGRQFSNSRSEMNVSTLELGDSALYLCASSPGGGMWGTEAFFGQGTRLTVV.

The chain carries TRBV5-1 and TRBJ1-5; D is unclear. V shed 0 bases and J shed 6 bases, with 13 bases lying between them. Germline V gene lookup returns CDR1 SGHRS and CDR2 YFSETQ. The CDR3 is made up of 15 amino acids. For the CDR3, the DNA is TGCGCCAGCAGCTTGGAGTCGGGGATGTCTCAGCCCCAGCATTTT. Translated: CASSLESGMSQPQHF.

The chain links TRBV11-2 to TRBJ1-1, with D unclear. The V end lost 5 bases, the J end lost 1 base, and 11 bases lay between the germline ends. Germline V gene data show CDR1 as SGHAT and CDR2 as FQNNGV. This CDR3 contains 14 residues. This CDR3 is CASSPRGRNTEAFF. The CDR3 DNA reads TGTGCCAGCAGCCCTCGAGGGAGGAACACTGAAGCTTTCTTT.

This chain connects TRBV2 to TRBJ1-5, with no clear D. Germline CDR1 and CDR2: SNHLY and FYNNEI. There are 15 residues in the CDR3. V was shortened by 5 bases and J by 1 base, with 12 bases between the two germline ends. The CDR3 is CASSRFSGSNQPQHF. In nucleotides, the CDR3 is TGTGCCAGCAGTCGGTTTTCGGGGAGCAATCAGCCCCAGCATTTT.

This chain joins TRBV18 and TRBJ2-7; 13 bases map to TRBD2. Germline trimming cut 3 bases from V and 4 bases from J; bases unmatched to any gene: 3. This CDR3 contains 15 residues. Germline CDR1 reads KGHSH; CDR2 reads LQKENI. The CDR3: CASSPTTSGRYEQYF. CDR3 bases: TGTGCCAGCTCACCTACGACTAGCGGGAGGTACGAGCAGTACTTC.

The chain joins TRBV30 to TRBJ2-1; D may be TRBD2 (6 bases). CDR3 length equals 12 residues. Germline V CDR1 and CDR2: GTSNPN, SVGIG (reference sequence). V was pared by 5 bases and J by 1 base, with 6 bases between. CDR3 loop: CAWAGSYNEQFF. DNA for the CDR3: TGTGCCTGGGCGGGATCCTACAATGAGCAGTTCTTC.

The chain employs TRBV10-3 and TRBJ2-1; 12 bases line up with TRBD2. The CDR3 loop spans 15 amino acids. Trimming cost V 3 bases and J 10 bases; bases outside gene matches: 7. Germline CDR1 reads ENHRY; CDR2 reads SYGVKD. CDR3 protein: CAISEPGLAGNEQFF. DNA for the CDR3: TGTGCCATCAGTGAACCCGGACTAGCGGGAAACGAGCAGTTCTTC.

The chain joins TRBV7-2 to TRBJ1-2; 7 bases map to TRBD1. Per germline, CDR1 SGHTA and CDR2 FQGNSA. The CDR3 is made up of 12 amino acids. Trimming took 5 bases from V and 5 from J; bases not matched to a gene: 2. The chain's CDR3 is CASSPTGYGYTF. CDR3 in DNA: TGTGCCAGCAGCCCGACAGGGTATGGCTACACCTTC. Supplemented by reference TRBV7-2 and TRBJ1-2, the full variable domain reads GAGVSQSPSNKVTEKGKDVELRCDPISGHTALYWYRQSLGQGLEFLIYFQGNSAPDKSGLPSDRFSAERTGGSVSTLTIQRTQQEDSAVYLCASSPTGYGYTFGSGTRLTVV.

CDR3 coding DNA: TGTGCCAGCAGCGTAGCAGATTCTGGGGCCAACGTCCTGACTTTC. This encodes CASSVADSGANVLTF. The chain joins TRBV9 to TRBJ2-6; the D is unclear. Germline V gene lookup returns CDR1 SGDLS and CDR2 YYNGEE. With 0 bases removed from V and 1 base from J, the gap between germline ends came to 5 bases. The CDR3 runs 15 residues.

This chain uses TRBV6-1 with TRBJ1-2; D is ambiguous. Trimming removed 3 bases at V and 1 base at J, with 6 bases between. The CDR3 length is 13 residues. CDR1 and CDR2 from the germline V gene are MNHNS and SASEGT. DNA for the CDR3: TGTGCCAGCAGTGAGGTCAGTAACTATGGCTACACCTTC. Encoded protein: CASSEVSNYGYTF.

Comments on this clone: This specimen includes other DNA sequences encoding the same CDR3. This sequence joins TRBV27 and TRBJ2-1, with 7 positions matching TRBD2. Germline assignment: CDR1 MNHEY and CDR2 SMNVEV (reference sequence). Trimming at V came to 3 bases and at J to 1 base, leaving 3 bases not matched to a gene. The CDR3 covers 15 residues. The CDR3 spells CASSLGGSSYNEQFF. As DNA, the CDR3 is TGTGCCAGCAGTTTGGGCGGGAGTTCCTACAATGAGCAGTTCTTC.

The V and J genes are TRBV27 and TRBJ2-2, with 8 bases that match TRBD1. The V gene's germline CDR1 is MNHEY and CDR2 SMNVEV (reference sequence). Unmatched junction bases numbered 11, after V lost 5 bases and J lost 6 bases. The CDR3 is 16 amino acids. The CDR3 DNA sequence: TGTGCCAGCAGTCCAGGACAGGGCCGCGTATCCGGGGAGCTGTTTTTT. Its translation: CASSPGQGRVSGELFF.